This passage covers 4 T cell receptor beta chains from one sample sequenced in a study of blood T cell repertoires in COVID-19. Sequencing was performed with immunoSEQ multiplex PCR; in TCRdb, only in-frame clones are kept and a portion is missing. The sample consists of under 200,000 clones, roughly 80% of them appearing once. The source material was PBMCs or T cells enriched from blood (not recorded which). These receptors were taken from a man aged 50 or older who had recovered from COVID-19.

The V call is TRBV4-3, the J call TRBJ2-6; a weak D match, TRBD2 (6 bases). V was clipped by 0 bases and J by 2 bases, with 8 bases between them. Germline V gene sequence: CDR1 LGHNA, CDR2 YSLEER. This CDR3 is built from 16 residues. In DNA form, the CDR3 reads TGCGCCAGCAGCCAAGAGGGGGGTACTGGGGCCAACGTCCTGACTTTC. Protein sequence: CASSQEGGTGANVLTF.

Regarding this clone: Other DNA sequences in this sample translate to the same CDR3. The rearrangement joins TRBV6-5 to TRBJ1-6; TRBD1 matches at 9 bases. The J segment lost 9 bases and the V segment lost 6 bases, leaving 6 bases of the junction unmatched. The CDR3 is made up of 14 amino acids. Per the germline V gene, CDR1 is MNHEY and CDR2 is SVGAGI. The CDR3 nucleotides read TGTGCCAGCAGCCCCGGGACAGGGTTTTCACCCCTCCACTTT. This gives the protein CASSPGTGFSPLHF.

CDR3 amino acids: CASSPQGGLNEQYF. CDR3 nucleotide sequence: TGTGCCAGCAGCCCACAGGGGGGCCTGAACGAGCAGTACTTC. The chain links TRBV4-2 to TRBJ2-7; 8 bases are a match to TRBD1. The germline gives CDR1 LGHNA, CDR2 YNFKEQ. The CDR3 totals 14 residues. V lost 4 bases, J lost 5 bases, and 7 bases stayed unmatched.

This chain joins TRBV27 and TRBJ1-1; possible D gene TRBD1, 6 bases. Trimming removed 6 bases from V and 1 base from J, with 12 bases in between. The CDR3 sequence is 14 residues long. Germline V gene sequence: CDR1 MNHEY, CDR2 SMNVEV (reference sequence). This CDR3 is CASRNSGQNTEAFF. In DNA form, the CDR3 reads TGTGCCAGCAGGAACTCGGGACAGAACACTGAAGCTTTCTTT.